This TCR beta chain derives from a study of blood T cell repertoires in COVID-19. Study at large: Donors in the United States, Italy and Spain gave samples during acute or convalescent COVID-19. Nucleic acid was either cDNA or gDNA, and it came from T cells, B-cell-depleted T cells, or PBMCs.

The Seattle site enrolled patients during active infection and followed them longitudinally. The V gene end was trimmed by 0 bases and the J gene end by 4 bases; junction bases not matched to a gene: 5. The CDR3 contains 17 residues. Germline values: CDR1 MGHRA, CDR2 YSYEKL. The authors' processing: Reference gene primer amplification yielded estimated nucleated cell counts. TCRdb's table, derived via immunoSEQ multiplex PCR, lists solely in-frame clones and lacks some. V and J calls and clone size are given by that table; D and trimming were obtained from the DNA. The table lists hundreds of thousands of clones, about 88% of them singletons.

The V and J genes are TRBV4-1 and TRBJ2-2, with TRBD2 matching 10 bases. The sequencing sample was made of peripheral blood. The receptor comes from a man younger than 35 with COVID-19, enrolled during active disease. DNA of the CDR3: TGCGCCAGCAGCCAAGATTTCCTAGCGGGAGTCACCGGGGAGCTGTTTTTT. Its translation is CASSQDFLAGVTGELFF.